The 21 T cell receptor beta chains in this list originate from one sample, sequenced in a study of cytomegalovirus exposure and HLA in healthy donors. 60 Vbeta and 13 Jbeta primers were used in PCR. Profiled with immunoSEQ multiplex PCR; TCRdb holds only in-frame clones, not every one. The repertoire holds 110,000 to 150,000 clones, about 73% seen once, with about 2.2% in the top ten. Sequenced input: PBMCs. Receptors originate from a woman in her sixties or seventies in good health and CMV-seropositive.

This rearrangement joins TRBV5-6 to TRBJ2-2; tentatively, D is TRBD1 (5 bases). The ends were cut back, 1 base at V and 10 bases at J, with 14 bases in the middle. Germline assignment: CDR1 SGHDT and CDR2 YYEEEE. The CDR3 totals 14 residues. The CDR3 DNA reads as TGTGCCAGCAGCTTGTGGGCAGGGCAAGTGGAGCTGTTTTTT. Translation gives CASSLWAGQVELFF.

The chain recombines TRBV2 with TRBJ1-4, with a tentative D call TRBD1 (6 bases). V lost 6 bases and J 8 bases, leaving 13 bases between the germline ends. CDR1 and CDR2 (germline): SNHLY, FYNNEI. The CDR3 consists of 13 residues. CDR3: CASRRGAGEKLFF. CDR3 coding DNA: TGTGCCAGCAGGCGGGGGGCAGGGGAAAAACTGTTTTTT.

The gene calls are TRBV6-1 and TRBJ1-1, with TRBD1 matching 8 bases. J lost 4 bases, V lost 4 bases, and 5 bases had no gene match. This CDR3 has 14 amino acids. Looked up from germline, CDR1 is MNHNS and CDR2 is SASEGT. The CDR3: CASSVGRGPTEAFF. The DNA of the CDR3 is TGTGCCAGCAGTGTTGGCAGGGGGCCCACTGAAGCTTTCTTT.

This clone has a handful of counts. The rearrangement joins TRBV6-1 to TRBJ1-5; 9 bases fit TRBD1. From germline, CDR1 is MNHNS and CDR2 SASEGT. CDR3 length: 14 residues. The V and J ends lost 4 bases and 5 bases, in that order; junction bases with no gene match: 3. CDR3 coding DNA: TGTGCCAGCAGTGGGGACAGGGATGATCAGCCCCAGCATTTT. This sequence encodes CASSGDRDDQPQHF.

V is TRBV2 and J is TRBJ2-7, with 9 bases lining up with TRBD2. Germline CDR1 SNHLY, CDR2 FYNNEI. CDR3 length equals 15 residues. The ends lost 8 bases at V and 4 bases at J; junction bases unmatched: 12. The CDR3: CASGVQGLAGYEQYF. In nucleotides, the CDR3 is TGTGCCAGCGGGGTTCAAGGGCTAGCGGGATACGAGCAGTACTTC. The entire variable domain, with the rest obtained from reference TRBV2 and TRBJ2-7, is as follows: EPEVTQTPSHQVTQMGQEVILRCVPISNHLYFYWYRQILGQKVEFLVSFYNNEISEKSEIFDDQFSVERPDGSNFTLKIRSTKLEDSAMYFCASGVQGLAGYEQYFGPGTRLTVT.

The J gene is TRBJ1-3, the V gene TRBV19; 7 bases fit TRBD1. After removal of 2 bases from V and 2 bases from J, the junction contained 3 bases not matched to a gene. Germline V gene lookup returns CDR1 LNHDA and CDR2 SQIVND (reference sequence). This CDR3 comprises 15 residues. The chain's CDR3 is CASSISTGTGNTIYF. CDR3 DNA: TGTGCCAGTAGTATATCGACAGGGACTGGAAACACCATATATTTT.

The chain is built from TRBV6-5 and TRBJ2-6; D not certain. V gave up 2 bases and J gave up 1 base, with 6 bases separating them. Germline CDR1 reads MNHEY; CDR2 reads SVGAGI. The CDR3 sequence is 15 residues long. CDR3: CASSYVQSGANVLTF. The CDR3 coding sequence is TGTGCCAGCAGTTACGTGCAGTCTGGGGCCAACGTCCTGACTTTC.

This clone showed up just a few times. The rearrangement uses TRBV29-1 and TRBJ2-2; TRBD1 aligns across 8 bases. CDR3 size: 16 residues. Germline V CDR1 and CDR2: SQVTM, ANQGSEA. The J segment lost 3 bases and the V segment lost 4 bases, leaving 10 bases of the junction unmatched. The CDR3 DNA follows: TGCAGCGTTGCCCTACCGGACAGGGCGCACACCGGGGAGCTGTTTTTT. Its protein is CSVALPDRAHTGELFF.

J is TRBJ2-1 and V is TRBV9, with 7 nucleotides matching TRBD2. V shed 0 bases, J shed 6 bases, and the junction held 3 bases outside the gene matches. From germline, CDR1 is SGDLS and CDR2 YYNGEE. The CDR3 runs to 14 residues. The CDR3, as DNA: TGTGCCAGCAGCGTAGGTCAGCGGGGCAATGAGCAGTTCTTC. It encodes CASSVGQRGNEQFF.

The chain carries TRBV5-4 and TRBJ1-2; D gene uncertain. The CDR3 has 12 residues. The V end was cut by 0 bases, the J end by 8 bases, with 8 bases between. CDR1 SGHNT and CDR2 YYREEE come from the germline V gene (reference sequence). The CDR3 nucleotides read TGTGCCAGCAGCTTGGAGGTAGCCGGCTACACCTTC. It yields the protein CASSLEVAGYTF.

This chain uses TRBV6-6 with TRBJ2-1; D unresolved. Germline loops: CDR1 MNHNY, CDR2 SVGAGI (reference sequence). The CDR3 sequence is 11 residues long. V lost 7 bases and J 10 bases, leaving 11 bases between the germline ends. Written as DNA, the CDR3 is TGTGCCAGCACCCCCTCGCGGGAGCAGTTCTTC. Amino acids: CASTPSREQFF.

The sample holds a few counts of this clone. Other DNA sequences of this sample code for an identical CDR3. The V and J genes are TRBV6-5 and TRBJ1-1; 7 bases fit TRBD1. Germline V gives CDR1 MNHEY, CDR2 SVGAGI. Trimming took 0 bases from V and 2 from J; bases not matched to a gene: 3. This CDR3 is 15 amino acids long. Written as DNA, the CDR3 is TGTGCCAGCAGTTACTCTTCAGGGGGTAACACTGAAGCTTTCTTT. Translated: CASSYSSGGNTEAFF.

This chain uses TRBV11-2 with TRBJ1-1, with D uncertain. The germline V and J ends were trimmed by 2 bases and 6 bases, with 7 bases remaining between them. CDR1 and CDR2 from the germline V gene are SGHAT and FQNNGV. The CDR3 consists of 12 residues. The CDR3 DNA follows: TGTGCCAGCAGCTTAACCGAGGCTGAAGCTTTCTTT. Its protein product is CASSLTEAEAFF.

The V gene is TRBV25-1, the J gene TRBJ1-2; the match to TRBD1 covers 9 bases. This CDR3 is built from 16 residues. Germline V lookup: CDR1 MGHDK, CDR2 SYGVNS. The V and J ends lost 1 base and 4 bases, in that order; junction bases with no gene match: 7. CDR3 protein: CASSESWNRGPYGYTF. The CDR3 DNA sequence: TGTGCCAGCAGTGAATCATGGAACAGGGGGCCCTATGGCTACACCTTC.

The chain is built from TRBV5-6 and TRBJ1-2, with a weak D call TRBD1 (5 bases). The CDR3 is made up of 13 amino acids. Trimming removed 3 bases at V and 5 bases at J, with 11 bases between. The V gene's germline CDR1 is SGHDT and CDR2 YYEEEE. The DNA for the CDR3 is TGTGCCAGCAGCTACAGGACGCAGTATGGCTACACCTTC. This codes for CASSYRTQYGYTF.

This clone appeared a few times. V gene TRBV5-6 combines with J gene TRBJ2-7; TRBD1 aligns across 7 bases. The CDR3 covers 15 residues. V was pared by 0 bases and J by 3 bases, with 6 bases of the junction left unmatched. Per the germline V gene, CDR1 is SGHDT and CDR2 is YYEEEE. The CDR3 DNA follows: TGTGCCAGCAGCTTGGGCGGACAGGTTAACTACGAGCAGTACTTC. Encoded protein: CASSLGGQVNYEQYF.

This clone came up a few times. V gene TRBV30 combines with J gene TRBJ1-2; D is uncertain. CDR3 length: 10 amino acids. V lost 8 bases and J lost 7, with 11 bases in between. The V gene's germline CDR1 is GTSNPN and CDR2 SVGIG (reference sequence). This chain's CDR3 is CALSFGGYTF. The CDR3 DNA reads TGTGCCCTCAGTTTTGGTGGCTACACCTTC.

This chain connects TRBV4-2 to TRBJ2-7; 14 positions match TRBD2. This CDR3 is 16 amino acids long. With V trimmed by 4 bases and J by 3 bases, 5 bases remained unmatched. The V gene's germline CDR1 is LGHNA and CDR2 YNFKEQ. In nucleotides, the CDR3 is TGTGCCAGCAGCCGGGCCGGGACTAGCGGGAGCTACGAGCAGTACTTC. Protein product: CASSRAGTSGSYEQYF.

The chain joins TRBV2 to TRBJ1-2, with D maybe TRBD1 (5 bases). Germline V lookup: CDR1 SNHLY, CDR2 FYNNEI. CDR3 length equals 15 residues. V lost 3 bases, J lost 0 bases, and 11 bases lay in between. As DNA, the CDR3 is TGTGCCAGCAGTGATTTGGACATAGCTAACTATGGCTACACCTTC. Translation: CASSDLDIANYGYTF.

This rearrangement joins TRBV28 to TRBJ1-2; perhaps TRBD1 as D (5 bases). From germline, CDR1 is MDHEN and CDR2 SYDVKM. CDR3 length: 13 amino acids. V gave up 7 bases and J gave up 5 bases, with 14 bases separating them. CDR3 protein: CASIRTAGYGYTF. Here the CDR3 DNA reads TGTGCCAGCATCCGTACCGCAGGGTATGGCTACACCTTC.

The chain employs TRBV11-3 and TRBJ2-7; no clear D. Per germline, CDR1 SGHNT and CDR2 YENEEA. The CDR3 has 12 amino acids. Trimming removed 4 bases from V and 3 bases from J, with 7 bases in between. This chain's CDR3 is CASSSNGYEQYF. In DNA, the CDR3 is TGTGCCAGCAGCTCGAACGGCTACGAGCAGTACTTC. Full variable domain (remainder filled in from reference TRBV11-3 and TRBJ2-7): EAGVVQSPRYKIIEKKQPVAFWCNPISGHNTLYWYLQNLGQGPELLIRYENEEAVDDSQLPKDRFSAERLKGVDSTLKIQPAELGDSAVYLCASSSNGYEQYFGPGTRLTVT.